This TCR beta chain is drawn from a study of identical twins (dated by TCRdb to 2016 to 2017). The study in broad terms: The study deep-sequenced TCR alpha and beta repertoires from monozygotic twins, unrelated adults of various ages and cord blood to test whether fetal clonotypes persist. To rule out contamination, replicate twin experiments were performed at different times with different library preparation protocols.

Libraries were prepared through 5' RACE. The instrument given in TCRdb is Illumina HiSeq 2000. A universal primer binding site was added through template switching, and the final cDNA carried a unique molecular identifier so that TCR cDNA molecules could be counted accurately. Specific primers in the conserved constant-segment region were used to synthesize first-strand cDNA for TCR alpha and beta chains. To control for contamination, every cDNA library carried two barcodes: a SMART-Mk sample barcode plus Illumina barcodes. TruSeq adapter sequences and Illumina sample barcodes were added in two successive PCR steps. Sequencing of the TCR alpha and beta cDNA libraries was done on the Illumina HiSeq platform using custom primers. The study's own analysis went as follows. MiGEC was used to process raw reads and extract unique molecular identifiers, and MiXCR was used to find CDR3 positions. For each individual, recombination models were inferred using an EM algorithm with the repgenHMM and IGoR tools. The tcR package in R was used for shared clonotype analysis, with sharing normalized by the product of cloneset sizes. To study raw recombination without the effects of thymic and clonal selection, out-of-frame nonproductive sequences were analyzed. The raw public reads went through TCRdb reprocessing: fastp at Q25, MiXCR clone calling, in-frame beta chains kept. Under each unique CDR3 protein, matching rows form one entry showing the most common genes and DNA. Clone size and V and J calls follow TCRdb, not the original study. This sample has 400,000 to 550,000 distinct CDR3 sequences in its table, and roughly an eighth of those were observed once. Together, the top ten hold approximately 0.9% of the sample.

As concerns this clonotype: Which antigen it targets is not known. Base quality data are lacking; no much larger clone is found one base away.

Only healthy Caucasian donors were included. Three pairs of female monozygotic twins, all aged roughly 18 to 29 years, were included in the twin cohort. CD4+ and CD8+ T cell populations were isolated with positive isolation kits from Invitrogen. What the study reported, not specific to this receptor: Excess twin sharing in beta out-of-frame sequences was weaker because fewer shared sequences lowered the signal-to-noise ratio. Invariant T cells such as MAIT and iNKT could partly confound zero-insertion analyses, although diverse VJ usage argued against such confounding for most clonotypes. In monozygotic twins, recombination models systematically underestimated out-of-frame TCR alpha sharing, but the models matched the sharing seen between unrelated individuals. Because the same donors could not be followed over many years, the conclusions relied on cross-sectional statistical analysis. Fewer insertions were carried by abundant cord blood beta clonotypes, a similar but weaker trend appeared in young adult naive repertoires, and no such trend appeared in memory repertoires. Compared with coincidental sharing between unrelated individuals, an excess of low generation-probability sequences was observed among out-of-frame TCR alpha sequences shared between twins.

Trimming removed 2 bases from V and 0 bases from J, leaving 8 bases between the germline ends. Looking up the germline V gene (reference sequence) yields CDR1 SEHNR and CDR2 FQNEAQ. The CDR3 runs 15 amino acids, cysteine and phenylalanine included. The entry retains the CDR3 DNA only, 45 bases that are in frame from base 1. This same sample was also part of a study on yellow fever vaccine responses in identical twins. From the second report: The authors reported that the T cell response to vaccination in identical twins appeared partly convergent and partly personalized. In identical twins, the study followed T cell clones that responded to the vaccine with precision.

The receptor comes from a woman younger than 30 in good health. The sequence links TRBV7-9 to TRBJ2-1; the D gene identity is not certain. The sample was CD4+ T cells sorted from blood. The nucleotide sequence reads TGTGCCAGCAGCTTACAGGCACCCTCCTACAATGAGCAGTTCTTC. Translation gives CASSLQAPSYNEQFF. This CDR3, with the reference TRBV7-9 and TRBJ2-1 proteins standing in past its ends, gives the full variable domain DTGVSQNPRHKITKRGQNVTFRCDPISEHNRLYWYRQTLGQGPEFLTYFQNEAQLEKSRLLSDRFSAERPKGSFSTLEIQRTEQGDSAMYLCASSLQAPSYNEQFFGPGTRLTVL.